The next 2 T cell receptor beta chains were all read from a single sample in a study of somatic mutations in cytotoxic T cells in rheumatoid arthritis. Generated by immunoSEQ multiplex PCR, the TCRdb table keeps only in-frame clones and is missing some. The sample holds approximately 24,000 clones; roughly 80% are singletons and the top ten take around 10%. Sequenced input: CD8+ T cells sorted from blood. These receptors originate from a woman aged 18-30 years in good health.

The chain combines TRBV7-2 with TRBJ1-6, with TRBD1 matching 8 bases. The V gene end was trimmed by 3 bases and the J gene end by 5 bases; junction bases not matched to a gene: 9. The CDR3 is 17 residues long. The germline gives CDR1 SGHTA, CDR2 FQGNSA. The CDR3 reads CASSFDVGTGDNSPLHF. DNA for the CDR3: TGTGCCAGCAGCTTTGATGTCGGGACAGGAGATAATTCACCCCTCCACTTT.

The chain has TRBV7-9 and TRBJ1-5; D may be TRBD1 (5 bases). V dropped 2 bases and J dropped 4 bases, with 15 bases sitting between them. CDR3 length: 16 amino acids. The germline V gene encodes CDR1 SEHNR and CDR2 FQNEAQ (reference sequence). The CDR3 loop is CASSLSYGAVNQPQHF. Here the CDR3 DNA reads TGTGCCAGCAGCTTATCCTACGGGGCGGTGAATCAGCCCCAGCATTTT.